The 30 T cell receptor beta chains in this list originate from one sample, sequenced in a study of beta chain features in type 1 diabetes listed by TCRdb under 2018. Library generation was performed with the immunoSEQ multiplex PCR assay. The entire isolated RNA was reverse transcribed using the High Capacity cDNA Reverse Transcription Kit, and thus expressed TCRB transcripts were sequenced. TCRdb holds this immuneACCESS table with in-frame rearrangements only. Some clones are missing; in checked studies, unresolved V genes explain under half, and the rest has no known cause. This sample lists around 40,000 clones; about 64% were detected once. Together, the top ten hold approximately 2% of the sample. Specimen: Tregs from blood. The cell subset or site label here, explained by the study, means: regulatory CD4+ T cells. The receptors stem from a woman aged 30 to 39 in good health.

The V gene is TRBV7-2, the J gene TRBJ2-1; 9 bases match TRBD1. This CDR3 has 15 amino acids. Germline V CDR1 and CDR2: SGHTA, FQGNSA. V lost 4 bases to trimming and J lost 4 bases; unmatched junction nucleotides: 5. As DNA, the CDR3 is TGTGCCAGCAGCTCTCCGGGACAGGGTTACAATGAGCAGTTCTTC. Protein: CASSSPGQGYNEQFF.

V and J are TRBV7-2 and TRBJ2-3; D is possibly TRBD2 (6 bases). The germline V and J ends were trimmed by 5 bases and 1 base, with 13 bases remaining between them. Per germline, CDR1 SGHTA and CDR2 FQGNSA. The CDR3 has 15 residues. This CDR3 is CASSPGGGRTDTQYF. The CDR3 bases are TGTGCCAGCAGCCCCGGGGGAGGCCGCACAGATACGCAGTATTTT. The full variable domain, in which reference TRBV7-2 and TRBJ2-3 provide the parts outside the CDR3, is GAGVSQSPSNKVTEKGKDVELRCDPISGHTALYWYRQSLGQGLEFLIYFQGNSAPDKSGLPSDRFSAERTGGSVSTLTIQRTQQEDSAVYLCASSPGGGRTDTQYFGPGTRLTVL.

The chain is built from TRBV30 and TRBJ2-3, with 13 bases that match TRBD2. The ends lost 2 bases at V and 4 bases at J; junction bases unmatched: 9. Germline V gene lookup returns CDR1 GTSNPN and CDR2 SVGIG (reference sequence). The CDR3 has 17 residues. The CDR3 here is CAWSSGLAGVMADTQYF. CDR3 in DNA: TGTGCCTGGAGTTCCGGACTAGCGGGAGTCATGGCAGATACGCAGTATTTT.

The rearrangement uses TRBV29-1 and TRBJ2-1; 9 nucleotides match TRBD2. V shed 8 bases, J shed 3 bases, and the junction held 5 bases outside the gene matches. The CDR3 extends over 13 amino acids. Germline values: CDR1 SQVTM, CDR2 ANQGSEA. The CDR3 spells CSTRLADYNEQFF. CDR3 in DNA: TGCAGCACTAGACTAGCGGACTACAATGAGCAGTTCTTC.

In nucleotides, the CDR3 is TGCGCCAGCAGCTTGGACCGGACAGGAGTAGAAGGCTACACCTTC. Its protein is CASSLDRTGVEGYTF. J is TRBJ1-2 and V is TRBV5-1; 7 bases line up with TRBD1. With V trimmed by 0 bases and J by 8 bases, 10 bases remained unmatched. The CDR3 loop spans 15 amino acids. Germline V gene lookup returns CDR1 SGHRS and CDR2 YFSETQ.

This clone has just a few counts. V gene TRBV6-6 combines with J gene TRBJ2-3; D may be TRBD1 (5 bases). Germline loops: CDR1 MNHNY, CDR2 SVGAGI (reference sequence). Trimming stripped 2 bases from V and 3 bases from J, with 9 bases between. This CDR3 region has 14 residues. CDR3 nucleotides: TGTGCCAGCAGTTACGGGGCGGAAACAGATACGCAGTATTTT. It encodes CASSYGAETDTQYF.

Written as DNA, the CDR3 is TGTGCCAGCAGCTTAGGGAACCCGGGACTCTACGAGCAGTACTTC. Protein product: CASSLGNPGLYEQYF. This chain links TRBV7-2 with TRBJ2-7; weak D call: TRBD2 (6 bases). Germline V gene data show CDR1 as SGHTA and CDR2 as FQGNSA. The CDR3 contains 15 residues. Deletions cut 1 base from V and 3 bases from J, with 13 bases between. The full variable domain, its missing parts supplied by reference TRBV7-2 and TRBJ2-7, is GAGVSQSPSNKVTEKGKDVELRCDPISGHTALYWYRQSLGQGLEFLIYFQGNSAPDKSGLPSDRFSAERTGGSVSTLTIQRTQQEDSAVYLCASSLGNPGLYEQYFGPGTRLTVT.

This clone has more than one count but fewer than ten. The gene calls are TRBV5-1 and TRBJ1-2, with D possibly being TRBD1 (5 bases). This CDR3 contains 15 residues. Trimming cost V 1 base and J 7 bases, with 17 bases left between them. Germline CDR1 SGHRS, CDR2 YFSETQ. CDR3 DNA sequence: TGCGCCAGCAGCTTGCATCAGGGCGAGAAGGCTGGCTACACCTTC. Translated: CASSLHQGEKAGYTF.

This chain joins TRBV27 and TRBJ2-5; the match to TRBD2 covers 15 bases. Per germline, CDR1 MNHEY and CDR2 SMNVEV (reference sequence). The length of the CDR3 is 15 residues. Unmatched junction bases numbered 2, after V lost 8 bases and J lost 1 base. The CDR3 spells CASGLAGGSQETQYF. CDR3 DNA: TGTGCCAGCGGACTAGCGGGAGGGTCCCAAGAGACCCAGTACTTC.

This clone showed up just a few times. The rearrangement joins TRBV29-1 to TRBJ2-5; D remains ambiguous. Trimming took off 4 bases at V and 4 bases at J, with 10 bases between the two ends. The germline gives CDR1 SQVTM, CDR2 ANQGSEA. The CDR3 sequence is 12 residues long. The CDR3 region has the DNA TGCAGCGTTGTGCGGAGTTCAGAGACCCAGTACTTC. This encodes CSVVRSSETQYF.

V gene TRBV7-2 combines with J gene TRBJ2-4; D unresolved. Trimming took 2 bases from V and 2 from J, leaving 10 bases between them. The CDR3 runs 15 residues. Looked up from germline, CDR1 is SGHTA and CDR2 is FQGNSA. This chain's CDR3 is CASSLLTQTKNIQYF. The DNA of the CDR3 is TGTGCCAGCAGCTTATTAACACAGACCAAAAACATTCAGTACTTC.

The chain has TRBV7-9 and TRBJ2-2; weak D call: TRBD1 (7 bases). This CDR3 has 17 amino acids. Germline V gene sequence: CDR1 SEHNR, CDR2 FQNEAQ (reference sequence). The V gene lost 0 bases and the J gene lost 2 bases, with 13 bases spanning the gap. The DNA of the CDR3 is TGTGCCAGCAGCTTAGCGCGGGACAGCTACAACACCGGGGAGCTGTTTTTT. Its protein product is CASSLARDSYNTGELFF.

This chain links TRBV5-1 with TRBJ2-7, with 7 bases matching TRBD1. This CDR3 is 15 amino acids long. Germline lookup yields CDR1 SGHRS and CDR2 YFSETQ. The V segment lost 3 bases and the J segment 0 bases; nucleotides outside the gene matches: 6. CDR3 residues: CASSSPGTASYEQYF. CDR3 DNA: TGCGCCAGCAGCTCCCCCGGGACAGCCTCCTACGAGCAGTACTTC.

This sequence joins TRBV27 and TRBJ2-5; possibly TRBD2 for D (5 bases). The DNA end lines up better with TRBJ2-7; the J call may be wrong. Looked up from germline, CDR1 is MNHEY and CDR2 is SMNVEV (reference sequence). The CDR3 spans 13 residues. The CDR3 coding sequence is TGTGCCAGCAGTTTAAGCGGATCCTACGAGCAGTACTTC. Protein: CASSLSGSYEQYF.

The chain has TRBV5-4 and TRBJ1-2; a weak D match, TRBD1 (5 bases). Germline-derived CDR1 and CDR2 are SGHNT and YYREEE (reference sequence). V was clipped by 1 base and J by 1 base, with 8 bases between them. CDR3 length: 14 amino acids. CDR3 in DNA: TGTGCCAGCAGCTTGTCAGGGAATAACTATGGCTACACCTTC. Its protein is CASSLSGNNYGYTF.

This clone has a handful of counts. CDR3 coding DNA: TGCGCCAGCACCCTCCGGGGCCTGGCGGGAGGAGCTGCCGAGCAGTACTTC. This gives the protein CASTLRGLAGGAAEQYF. This sequence joins TRBV23-1 and TRBJ2-7, with 8 bases lining up with TRBD2. TRBV23-1 carries the ORF label, with uncertain function. The ends lost 7 bases at V and 6 bases at J; junction bases unmatched: 20. There are 17 residues in the CDR3.

The chain recombines TRBV27 with TRBJ2-7; the match to TRBD1 covers 9 bases. The CDR3 has 13 amino acids. Germline values: CDR1 MNHEY, CDR2 SMNVEV (reference sequence). The ends lost 6 bases at V and 4 bases at J; junction bases unmatched: 4. In DNA form, the CDR3 reads TGTGCCAGCAGAAGACAGGGGGGGTACGAGCAGTACTTC. Translating gives CASRRQGGYEQYF.

In its sample, this clone was seen a few times. V gene TRBV7-8 combines with J gene TRBJ2-1, with TRBD2 matching 10 bases. The CDR3 sequence is 17 residues long. Per germline, CDR1 SGHVS and CDR2 FQNEAQ. Trimming removed 5 bases from V and 1 base from J; junction bases left unmatched: 8. CDR3: CASSRGGLAASYNEQFF. CDR3 sequence (DNA): TGTGCCAGCAGCCGAGGAGGACTAGCGGCATCCTACAATGAGCAGTTCTTC.

The chain couples TRBV19 to TRBJ2-7, with 10 bases fitting TRBD2. From germline, CDR1 is LNHDA and CDR2 SQIVND (reference sequence). The J segment lost 3 bases and the V segment lost 6 bases, leaving 5 bases of the junction unmatched. The CDR3 is 14 amino acids. The CDR3 sequence is CASSQLAGYYEQYF. The CDR3 nucleotides are TGTGCCAGTAGCCAACTAGCGGGGTACTACGAGCAGTACTTC.

The chain couples TRBV5-1 to TRBJ2-2, with D maybe TRBD1 (6 bases). There are 14 residues in the CDR3. Germline assignment: CDR1 SGHRS and CDR2 YFSETQ. Trimming took 4 bases from V and 7 from J, leaving 14 bases between them. The CDR3 reads CASSVDRYDGELFF. The CDR3 DNA is TGCGCCAGCAGCGTGGACAGATATGACGGGGAGCTGTTTTTT.

The genes are TRBV25-1 and TRBJ2-3; TRBD1 is a possible D gene (6 bases). The V gene's germline CDR1 is MGHDK and CDR2 SYGVNS. The CDR3 is made up of 12 amino acids. V was pared by 10 bases and J by 6 bases, with 14 bases between. In nucleotides, the CDR3 is TGTGCCACCATAGGGGGTGCGGATACGCAGTATTTT. Translated, it gives CATIGGADTQYF.

The V gene is TRBV7-3, the J gene TRBJ2-1; 7 bases agree with TRBD2. The V gene end was trimmed by 8 bases and the J gene end by 3 bases; junction bases not matched to a gene: 7. This CDR3 spans 14 amino acids. Germline V lookup: CDR1 SGHTA, CDR2 FQGTGA. The CDR3 reads CASPLAENYNEQFF. CDR3 nucleotides: TGTGCCAGCCCTCTAGCGGAAAACTACAATGAGCAGTTCTTC.

The chain combines TRBV19 with TRBJ1-1, with 9 bases that match TRBD1. V shed 7 bases, J shed 5 bases, and the junction held 11 bases outside the gene matches. Per the germline V gene, CDR1 is LNHDA and CDR2 is SQIVND (reference sequence). The CDR3 covers 15 residues. CDR3 sequence (DNA): TGTGCCAGTAAGAGGTCGGGACAGGGAGCGACTGAAGCTTTCTTT. It yields the protein CASKRSGQGATEAFF.

V gene TRBV4-1 combines with J gene TRBJ2-3; the match to TRBD2 covers 8 bases. This CDR3 spans 18 amino acids. Unmatched junction bases numbered 15, after V lost 1 base and J lost 6 bases. Germline V gene sequence: CDR1 MGHRA, CDR2 YSYEKL. CDR3 bases: TGCGCCAGCAGCCAAGTCAGAGTGGTAGCGGGAAACTCCGATACGCAGTATTTT. This translates into CASSQVRVVAGNSDTQYF.

CDR3 in DNA: TGCAGCGTTGACAGCTACAATGAGCAGTTCTTC. Amino acids: CSVDSYNEQFF. The chain carries TRBV29-1 and TRBJ2-1; D not certain. The CDR3 length is 11 residues. Germline V gives CDR1 SQVTM, CDR2 ANQGSEA. Trimming left V 3 bases short and J 3 bases short, with 3 bases between.

The genes are TRBV28 and TRBJ2-7; weak D call: TRBD2 (5 bases). Germline assignment: CDR1 MDHEN and CDR2 SYDVKM. This CDR3 contains 15 residues. The V gene lost 6 bases and the J gene lost 6 bases, with 21 bases spanning the gap. As DNA, the CDR3 is TGTGCCAGCAGGACATTTAGCGCTCGGCCCTCCGAGCAGTACTTC. Translation gives CASRTFSARPSEQYF.

This clone was observed a handful of times. The chain uses TRBV5-5 and TRBJ1-2; 8 bases map to TRBD1. Germline assignment: CDR1 SGHKS and CDR2 YYEKEE (reference sequence). The CDR3 runs to 15 residues. Unmatched junction bases numbered 6, after V lost 0 bases and J lost 5 bases. In nucleotides, the CDR3 is TGTGCCAGCAGCTTGGTTCTCAGGGGGCTTTATGGCTACACCTTC. This gives the protein CASSLVLRGLYGYTF.

V usage is TRBV4-2 and J usage is TRBJ2-5; 10 bases align to TRBD2. The last part of the DNA fits TRBJ2-7 better; the J call may be wrong. In germline, CDR1 is LGHNA, CDR2 YNFKEQ. The CDR3 has 16 amino acids. The CDR3 reads CASSQVGSGRVSEQYF. The CDR3 DNA sequence: TGTGCCAGCAGCCAAGTAGGGAGCGGGAGGGTCTCCGAGCAGTACTTC.

This clone was observed a handful of times. The chain uses TRBV6-5 and TRBJ1-5, with 8 bases matching TRBD1. Germline trimming cut 6 bases from V and 5 bases from J; bases unmatched to any gene: 6. The CDR3 is 14 residues long. Germline lookup yields CDR1 MNHEY and CDR2 SVGAGI. DNA for the CDR3: TGTGCCAGCAGGTCTGGGACAGGTTATCAGCCCCAGCATTTT. This encodes CASRSGTGYQPQHF.

This clone has only a few counts. V gene TRBV29-1 combines with J gene TRBJ1-3; D remains unclear. This CDR3 region has 13 residues. V lost 6 bases, J lost 0 bases, and 9 bases lay in between. Looked up from germline, CDR1 is SQVTM and CDR2 is ANQGSEA. The CDR3 loop is CSVQMSSGNTIYF. The CDR3 coding sequence is TGCAGCGTCCAAATGAGCTCTGGAAACACCATATATTTT.